Described below is a single T cell receptor (beta chain) sequence and its context. Profiling relied on immunoSEQ multiplex PCR, and the TCRdb table lists in-frame clones only, not all of them. The sample has about 180,000 clones; 70% to 90% are singletons. These data are taken from a study of blood T cell repertoires in COVID-19. Input material: peripheral blood. This receptor was obtained from a young woman with acute or convalescent COVID-19.

The CDR3 loop is CASSYSGLTEAFF. The CDR3 nucleotides read TGTGCCAGCAGCTATTCGGGGTTGACTGAAGCTTTCTTT. The rearrangement joins TRBV7-9 to TRBJ1-1; D remains unclear. CDR1 and CDR2 from the germline V gene are SEHNR and FQNEAQ (reference sequence). This CDR3 region has 13 residues. V was trimmed by 4 bases and J by 5 bases, leaving 11 bases between them. Complete variable domain (other parts from reference TRBV7-9 and TRBJ1-1): DTGVSQNPRHKITKRGQNVTFRCDPISEHNRLYWYRQTLGQGPEFLTYFQNEAQLEKSRLLSDRFSAERPKGSFSTLEIQRTEQGDSAMYLCASSYSGLTEAFFGQGTRLTVV.